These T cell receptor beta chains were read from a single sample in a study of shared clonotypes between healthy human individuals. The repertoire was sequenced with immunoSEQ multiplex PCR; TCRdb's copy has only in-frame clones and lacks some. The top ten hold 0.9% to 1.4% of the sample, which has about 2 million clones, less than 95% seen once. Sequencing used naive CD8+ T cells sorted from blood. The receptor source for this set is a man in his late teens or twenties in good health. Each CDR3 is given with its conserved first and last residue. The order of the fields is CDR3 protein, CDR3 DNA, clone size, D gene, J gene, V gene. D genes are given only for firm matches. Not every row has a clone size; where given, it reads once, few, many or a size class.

CASSQGQGGYTF,TGCGCCAGCAGCCAAGGACAGGGTGGCTACACCTTC,NA,TRBD1,TRBJ1-2,TRBV4-1
CASSSGLGGYTF,TGTGCCAGCAGCTCGGGGTTAGGAGGCTACACCTTC,NA,NA,TRBJ1-2,TRBV6-5
CASSPTSTVPVGSEAFF,TGTGCCAGCAGTCCGACATCTACCGTTCCAGTGGGCTCTGAAGCTTTCTTT,NA,NA,TRBJ1-1,TRBV27
CASSLWGSGYEQYF,TGTGCCAGCAGTTTATGGGGGAGTGGCTACGAGCAGTACTTC,NA,NA,TRBJ2-7,TRBV27
CASSSVGGSYEQYF,TGTGCCAGCAGTTCTGTTGGCGGCTCCTACGAGCAGTACTTC,NA,NA,TRBJ2-7,TRBV6-6
CASSPQLELYGYTF,TGCGCCAGCAGCCCCCAGCTCGAGCTCTATGGCTACACCTTC,NA,NA,TRBJ1-2,TRBV4-1
CASIRMDGTEETQYF,TGTGCCAGCATACGAATGGATGGCACTGAAGAGACCCAGTACTTC,NA,NA,TRBJ2-5,TRBV2
CASSGDRSYEQYF,TGTGCCAGCAGTGGGGACCGTTCCTACGAGCAGTACTTC,once,NA,TRBJ2-7,TRBV7-9
CASSFKTGTSYEQYF,TGCGCCAGCAGCTTTAAGACAGGGACCTCCTACGAGCAGTACTTC,NA,TRBD1,TRBJ2-7,TRBV5-1
CASSLGADGWEQYF,TGTGCCAGCAGTCTAGGGGCAGATGGCTGGGAGCAGTACTTC,NA,NA,TRBJ2-7,TRBV11-2
CASSLPLGVLDSDTQYF,TGTGCCAGCAGTTTACCCCTCGGGGTGTTGGATTCGGATACGCAGTATTTT,NA,NA,TRBJ2-3,TRBV28
CAITTEAYEQYF,TGTGCCATCACCACAGAAGCCTACGAGCAGTACTTC,NA,NA,TRBJ2-7,TRBV10-3
CASSLTRTESLYNSPLHF,TGTGCCAGCAGCTTAACCCGGACAGAGTCCTTATATAATTCACCCCTCCACTTT,NA,NA,TRBJ1-6,TRBV7-2
CASSPLPGQGINQPQHF,TGTGCCAGCAGTCCGTTGCCTGGACAGGGAATCAATCAGCCCCAGCATTTT,NA,TRBD1,TRBJ1-5,TRBV27
CASSPRGRPQPQHF,TGTGCCAGCAGTCCCAGGGGGCGACCTCAGCCCCAGCATTTT,NA,TRBD1,TRBJ1-5,TRBV28
CASSPTTSTELNTEAFF,TGTGCCAGCAGCCCAACCACGTCGACAGAACTGAACACTGAAGCTTTCTTT,NA,NA,TRBJ1-1,TRBV7-8
CSAQDNEQFF,TGCAGCGCGCAAGACAATGAGCAGTTCTTC,NA,NA,TRBJ2-1,TRBV29-1
CASSQDAYNEQFF,TGTGCCAGCAGCCAAGACGCCTACAATGAGCAGTTCTTC,NA,NA,TRBJ2-1,TRBV14
CASSYSRGGTGELFF,TGTGCCAGCAGTTACTCGCGGGGGGGAACCGGGGAGCTGTTTTTT,NA,TRBD2,TRBJ2-2,TRBV6-5
CASSLPSGNTGELFF,TGTGCCAGCAGCTTGCCCTCGGGGAACACCGGGGAGCTGTTTTTT,NA,NA,TRBJ2-2,TRBV5-4
CASSPSNYEQYF,TGTGCCAGCAGCCCCTCTAACTACGAGCAGTACTTC,NA,NA,TRBJ2-7,TRBV11-2
CASSFTSASTDTQYF,TGTGCCAGCAGCTTCACTAGCGCCAGCACAGATACGCAGTATTTT,NA,TRBD2,TRBJ2-3,TRBV7-2
CASSIDLENADTQYF,TGTGCCAGTAGTATAGATTTAGAGAATGCAGATACGCAGTATTTT,NA,NA,TRBJ2-3,TRBV19
CASSFSGIEKLFF,TGTGCCAGCAGCTTCTCTGGGATAGAAAAACTGTTTTTT,NA,NA,TRBJ1-4,TRBV7-9
CASSNGVGNTEAFF,TGTGCCAGCAGTAACGGGGTGGGGAACACTGAAGCTTTCTTT,NA,NA,TRBJ1-1,TRBV27
CASSSRDSPYNEQFF,TGTGCCAGCAGTTCCCGGGACAGTCCTTACAATGAGCAGTTCTTC,NA,TRBD1,TRBJ2-1,TRBV6-5
CASSLGSIVNTEAFF,TGTGCCAGCAGCTTGGGATCTATTGTGAACACTGAAGCTTTCTTT,NA,NA,TRBJ1-1,TRBV7-2
CASSGGVEETQYF,TGTGCCAGCAGCGGGGGTGTAGAGGAGACCCAGTACTTC,NA,NA,TRBJ2-5,TRBV14
CASNSGGRTDTQYF,TGTGCCAGCAATAGTGGGGGCAGGACAGATACGCAGTATTTT,once,NA,TRBJ2-3,TRBV28
CAWSVLTYNEQFF,TGTGCCTGGAGTGTATTGACCTACAATGAGCAGTTCTTC,NA,NA,TRBJ2-1,TRBV30
CASSPTYGGAGETQYF,TGTGCCAGCAGTCCCACCTACGGGGGGGCCGGGGAGACCCAGTACTTC,NA,TRBD2,TRBJ2-5,TRBV27
CASSVGQGVLETQYF,TGTGCTAGCAGCGTAGGACAGGGCGTGTTGGAGACCCAGTACTTC,NA,TRBD1,TRBJ2-5,TRBV7-7
CASRPDRGSYNEQFF,TGTGCCAGCAGGCCGGACAGGGGTTCCTACAATGAGCAGTTCTTC,NA,TRBD1,TRBJ2-1,TRBV28
CASSPGISNQPQHF,TGTGCCAGCAGTCCCGGTATTAGCAATCAGCCCCAGCATTTT,NA,NA,TRBJ1-5,TRBV27
CASRPDRGGGYTF,TGTGCCAGCAGGCCGGACAGGGGAGGTGGCTACACCTTC,once,TRBD1,TRBJ1-2,TRBV28
CATRMDRNSGNTIYF,TGTGCCACCAGAATGGACAGGAACTCTGGAAACACCATATATTTT,NA,TRBD1,TRBJ1-3,TRBV15
CASSPGTSAYTDTQYF,TGTGCCAGCAGTCCAGGGACTAGCGCCTACACAGATACGCAGTATTTT,NA,TRBD2,TRBJ2-3,TRBV27
CASSVSGVLYGYTF,TGTGCCAGCAGCGTTTCAGGGGTACTCTATGGCTACACCTTC,NA,NA,TRBJ1-2,TRBV9
CASSPLDREVHQETQYF,TGTGCCAGCAGCCCATTGGACAGGGAAGTCCACCAAGAGACCCAGTACTTC,NA,TRBD1,TRBJ2-5,TRBV11-2
CASSELAQETQYF,TGTGCCAGCAGTGAGCTAGCGCAAGAGACCCAGTACTTC,NA,NA,TRBJ2-5,TRBV25-1
CASSFSDWGTGELFF,TGTGCCAGCAGTTTTTCGGACTGGGGCACCGGGGAGCTGTTTTTT,NA,NA,TRBJ2-2,TRBV28
CASSLAYGGREQYF,TGCGCCAGCAGCTTGGCCTACGGGGGCCGGGAGCAGTACTTC,NA,NA,TRBJ2-7,TRBV5-1
CASSPYGGRTGEQFF,TGTGCCAGCAGCCCGTATGGCGGGAGGACAGGTGAGCAGTTCTTC,NA,NA,TRBJ2-1,TRBV11-2
CASSPGPSETQYF,TGTGCCAGCAGCCCGGGGCCGTCGGAGACCCAGTACTTC,NA,NA,TRBJ2-5,TRBV7-9
CASSLARGNTGELFF,TGTGCCAGCAGCCTGGCCCGGGGAAACACCGGGGAGCTGTTTTTT,NA,NA,TRBJ2-2,TRBV4-2
CAWFLPGLANYGYTF,TGTGCCTGGTTCCTTCCGGGGTTAGCTAACTATGGCTACACCTTC,NA,NA,TRBJ1-2,TRBV30